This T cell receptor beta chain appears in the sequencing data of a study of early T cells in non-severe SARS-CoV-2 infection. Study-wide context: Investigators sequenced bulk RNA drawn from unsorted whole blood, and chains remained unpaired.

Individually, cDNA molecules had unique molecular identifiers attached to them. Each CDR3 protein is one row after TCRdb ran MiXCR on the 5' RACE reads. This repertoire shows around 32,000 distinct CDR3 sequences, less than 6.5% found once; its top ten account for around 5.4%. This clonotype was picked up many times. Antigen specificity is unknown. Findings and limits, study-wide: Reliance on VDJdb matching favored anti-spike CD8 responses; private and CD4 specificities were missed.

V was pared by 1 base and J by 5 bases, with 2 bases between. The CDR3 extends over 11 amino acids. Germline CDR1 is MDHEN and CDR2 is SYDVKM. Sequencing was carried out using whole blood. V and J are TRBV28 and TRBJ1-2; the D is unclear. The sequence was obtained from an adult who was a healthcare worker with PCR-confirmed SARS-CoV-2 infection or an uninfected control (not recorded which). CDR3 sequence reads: CASSLSYGYTF. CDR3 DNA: TGTGCCAGCAGTTTATCTTATGGCTACACCTTC.